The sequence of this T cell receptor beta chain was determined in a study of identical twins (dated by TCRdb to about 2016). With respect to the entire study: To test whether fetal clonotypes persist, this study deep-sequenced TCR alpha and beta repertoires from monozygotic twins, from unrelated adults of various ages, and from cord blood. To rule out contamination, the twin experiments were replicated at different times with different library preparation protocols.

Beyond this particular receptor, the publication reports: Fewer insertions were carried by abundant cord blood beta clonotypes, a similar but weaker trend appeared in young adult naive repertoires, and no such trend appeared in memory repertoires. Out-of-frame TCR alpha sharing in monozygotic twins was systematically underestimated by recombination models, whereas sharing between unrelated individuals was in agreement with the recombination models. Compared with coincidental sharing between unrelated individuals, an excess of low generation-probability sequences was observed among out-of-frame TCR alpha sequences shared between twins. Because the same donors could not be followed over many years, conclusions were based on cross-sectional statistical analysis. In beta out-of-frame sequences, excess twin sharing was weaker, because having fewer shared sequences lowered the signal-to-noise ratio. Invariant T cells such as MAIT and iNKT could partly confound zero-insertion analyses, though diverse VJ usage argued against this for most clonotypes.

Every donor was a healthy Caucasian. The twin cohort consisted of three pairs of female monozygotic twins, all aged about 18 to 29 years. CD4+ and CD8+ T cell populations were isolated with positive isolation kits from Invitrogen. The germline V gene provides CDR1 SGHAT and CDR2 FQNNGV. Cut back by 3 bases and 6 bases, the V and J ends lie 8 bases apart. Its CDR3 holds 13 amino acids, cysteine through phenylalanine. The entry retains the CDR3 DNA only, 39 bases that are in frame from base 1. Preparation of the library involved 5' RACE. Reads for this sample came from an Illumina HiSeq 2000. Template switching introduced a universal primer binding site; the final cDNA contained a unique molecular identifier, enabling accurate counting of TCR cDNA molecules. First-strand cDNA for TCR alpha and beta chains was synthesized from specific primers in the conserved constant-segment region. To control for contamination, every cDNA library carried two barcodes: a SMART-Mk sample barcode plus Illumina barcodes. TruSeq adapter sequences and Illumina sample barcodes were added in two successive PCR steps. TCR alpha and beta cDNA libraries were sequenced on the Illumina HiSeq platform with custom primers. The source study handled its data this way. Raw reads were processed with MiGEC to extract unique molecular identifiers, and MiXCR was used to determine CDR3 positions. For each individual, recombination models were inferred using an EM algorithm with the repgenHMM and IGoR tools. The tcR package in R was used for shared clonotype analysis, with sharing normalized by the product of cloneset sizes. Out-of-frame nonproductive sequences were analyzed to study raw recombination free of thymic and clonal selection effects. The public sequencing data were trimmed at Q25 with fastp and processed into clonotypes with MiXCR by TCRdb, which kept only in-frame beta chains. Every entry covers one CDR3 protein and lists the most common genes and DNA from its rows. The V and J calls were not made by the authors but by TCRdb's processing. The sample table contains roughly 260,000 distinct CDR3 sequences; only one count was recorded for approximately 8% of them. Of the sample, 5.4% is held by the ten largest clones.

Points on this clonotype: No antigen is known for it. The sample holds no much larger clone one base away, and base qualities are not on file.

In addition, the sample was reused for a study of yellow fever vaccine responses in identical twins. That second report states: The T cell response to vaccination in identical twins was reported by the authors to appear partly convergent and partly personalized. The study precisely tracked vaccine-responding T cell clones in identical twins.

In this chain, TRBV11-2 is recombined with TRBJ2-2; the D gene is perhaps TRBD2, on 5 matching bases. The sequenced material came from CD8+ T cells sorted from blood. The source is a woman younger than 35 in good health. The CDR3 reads CASSFGSPGELFF. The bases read TGTGCCAGCAGCTTTGGGAGTCCCGGGGAGCTGTTTTTT. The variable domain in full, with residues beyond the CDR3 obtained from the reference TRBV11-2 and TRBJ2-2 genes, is EAGVAQSPRYKIIEKRQSVAFWCNPISGHATLYWYQQILGQGPKLLIQFQNNGVVDDSQLPKDRFSAERLKGVDSTLKIQPAKLEDSAVYLCASSFGSPGELFFGEGSRLTVL.